This T cell receptor (beta chain) was profiled in a study of T cell clonotyping in hematopoietic cell transplantation. Study-level points and caveats: Higher Inverse Simpson Index values in graft donor and pretransplant recipient predicted broader posttransplant TCR diversity. Few recipient clonotypes overlapped donors; over 97% were de novo at given depth. Pathologically expanded recipient clonotypes increased progressively from day 30 to day 180 as diversity fell.

Measured with immunoSEQ multiplex PCR; TCRdb has only the in-frame clones, and not every one. The sample contains under 8,000 clones, around 35% of which appear only once. About this clone itself: Its specificity is not known.

Trimming took off 4 bases at V and 8 bases at J, with 11 bases between the two ends. Germline V CDR1 and CDR2: GTSNPN, SVGIG (reference sequence). The CDR3 consists of 12 residues. Blood collection times were about day -28 and days 30, 100, 180 posttransplant. The sample was peripheral blood mononuclear cells, taken 30 days after allogeneic stem cell transplant. The sequence was obtained from a female patient in her 60s who had an allogeneic stem cell transplant, so the T cells may come from the graft donor. Some clones in this sample may be carry-over from other donors' samples. V is TRBV30 and J is TRBJ1-4, with unresolved D. The CDR3 DNA reads TGTGCCTGGACCCCCGGCGTAGAAAAACTGTTTTTT. Translated: CAWTPGVEKLFF.